Shown below are 23 T cell receptor beta chains from a single sample sequenced in a study of response to subunit inactivated influenza vaccine. TCRdb itself ran the RT-PCR reads through MiXCR, one entry per CDR3 protein. The sample has fewer than 650,000 distinct CDR3 sequences, around 13% seen once. Sequenced here: PBMCs from blood, sampled around seven weeks after vaccination. These receptors originate from a man over 45 who received an inactivated influenza vaccine.

The J gene is TRBJ2-1, the V gene TRBV11-2, with 8 bases fitting TRBD2. Trimming removed 5 bases from V and 5 bases from J; junction bases left unmatched: 8. The CDR3 sequence is 15 residues long. Germline V gene lookup returns CDR1 SGHAT and CDR2 FQNNGV. The CDR3 reads CASSPWGTRDNEQFF. In DNA form, the CDR3 reads TGTGCCAGCAGCCCGTGGGGGACTAGAGACAATGAGCAGTTCTTC.

With respect to this clonotype: A read error may explain this, as a much larger clone is one base away. The CDR3 spells CASSPSGGSSFEQYF. The DNA of the CDR3 is TGTGCCAGCAGCCCTAGCGGGGGGAGCTCCTTCGAGCAGTACTTC. This chain uses TRBV7-9 with TRBJ2-7; 11 nucleotides agree with TRBD2. Germline CDR1 SEHNR, CDR2 FQNEAQ (reference sequence). The CDR3 totals 15 residues. Full variable domain (outside the CDR3, taken from reference TRBV7-9 and TRBJ2-7): DTGVSQNPRHKITKRGQNVTFRCDPISEHNRLYWYRQTLGQGPEFLTYFQNEAQLEKSRLLSDRFSAERPKGSFSTLEIQRTEQGDSAMYLCASSPSGGSSFEQYFGPGTRLTVT.

The rearrangement uses TRBV7-2 and TRBJ1-2; 10 positions agree with TRBD1. The J segment lost 7 bases and the V segment lost 5 bases, leaving 4 bases of the junction unmatched. Germline V lookup: CDR1 SGHTA, CDR2 FQGNSA. The CDR3 has 13 amino acids. The CDR3 DNA sequence: TGTGCCAGCAGCGCCGGGACAGGGGTTGGCTACACCTTC. Protein product: CASSAGTGVGYTF. Supplemented by reference TRBV7-2 and TRBJ1-2, the full variable domain reads GAGVSQSPSNKVTEKGKDVELRCDPISGHTALYWYRQSLGQGLEFLIYFQGNSAPDKSGLPSDRFSAERTGGSVSTLTIQRTQQEDSAVYLCASSAGTGVGYTFGSGTRLTVV.

This clonotype was detected only a few times. The J gene is TRBJ2-1, the V gene TRBV18; D not resolved. This CDR3 comprises 16 residues. V lost 0 bases to trimming and J lost 10 bases, with 19 bases between them. Germline V gene lookup returns CDR1 KGHSH and CDR2 LQKENI. Here the CDR3 reads CASSPPGISDSREQFF. DNA for the CDR3: TGTGCCAGCTCACCACCGGGGATCTCAGATAGTCGCGAGCAGTTCTTC.

The rearrangement uses TRBV28 and TRBJ2-1; the match to TRBD2 covers 10 bases. CDR1 is MDHEN and CDR2 is SYDVKM in the germline V gene. Unmatched junction bases numbered 11, after V lost 6 bases and J lost 0 bases. CDR3 length: 18 residues. DNA for the CDR3: TGTGCCAGCAGCCCGGGACTAGCGTTTACCAGCTCCTACAATGAGCAGTTCTTC. Its protein product is CASSPGLAFTSSYNEQFF.

In its sample, this clonotype was seen many times. The J gene is TRBJ2-4, the V gene TRBV12-3 or TRBV12-4; D might be TRBD2 (6 bases). The CDR3 runs to 14 residues. V dropped 2 bases and J dropped 8 bases, with 13 bases sitting between them. CDR3 sequence (DNA): TGTGCCAGCAGTTTAAGTGGAGGGGTGGACATTCAGTACTTC. Translation gives CASSLSGGVDIQYF.

This clonotype was seen ten or more times. This sequence joins TRBV12-3 or TRBV12-4 and TRBJ2-7; no definite D call. CDR3 length equals 14 residues. Trimming pared 1 base from V and 0 bases from J, leaving 7 bases between. The DNA of the CDR3 is TGTGCCAGCAGTTTAGAGCAACTCTCCTACGAGCAGTACTTC. Its protein product is CASSLEQLSYEQYF.

This clonotype was seen a few times. This chain connects TRBV29-1 to TRBJ2-1; D gene uncertain. The V end was cut by 0 bases, the J end by 7 bases, with 16 bases between. Germline lookup yields CDR1 SQVTM and CDR2 ANQGSEA. The CDR3 sequence is 15 residues long. CDR3 residues: CSVEERAALGNEQFF. Written as DNA, the CDR3 is TGCAGCGTTGAAGAACGAGCAGCCTTAGGGAATGAGCAGTTCTTC.

This clonotype was observed a handful of times. The rearrangement links TRBV28 to TRBJ2-7; D unresolved. The V end was cut by 3 bases, the J end by 5 bases, with 8 bases between. From germline, CDR1 is MDHEN and CDR2 SYDVKM. This CDR3 contains 12 residues. Here the CDR3 reads CASSFLPHEQYF. The DNA for the CDR3 is TGTGCCAGCAGTTTCTTACCTCACGAGCAGTACTTC.

The chain carries TRBV29-1 and TRBJ2-7; 9 positions match TRBD2. The V gene's germline CDR1 is SQVTM and CDR2 ANQGSEA. CDR3 length: 14 residues. The trim removed 6 bases at V and 7 bases at J, leaving 13 bases unmatched. CDR3 sequence (DNA): TGCAGCGTCCTCCACCCGACTAGCGGCTTAGAGCAGTACTTC. As protein: CSVLHPTSGLEQYF.

A few counts support this clonotype. V gene TRBV7-9 combines with J gene TRBJ1-4, with a weak D call TRBD1 (6 bases). V lost 7 bases to trimming and J lost 7 bases, with 22 bases between them. Germline V CDR1 and CDR2: SEHNR, FQNEAQ (reference sequence). This CDR3 has 16 amino acids. CDR3 protein: CASTSGGGNPFEKLFF. In DNA form, the CDR3 reads TGTGCCAGCACCTCCGGGGGCGGCAACCCTTTTGAAAAACTGTTTTTT. The full variable domain, rest sourced from reference TRBV7-9 and TRBJ1-4, is DTGVSQNPRHKITKRGQNVTFRCDPISEHNRLYWYRQTLGQGPEFLTYFQNEAQLEKSRLLSDRFSAERPKGSFSTLEIQRTEQGDSAMYLCASTSGGGNPFEKLFFGSGTQLSVL.

V gene TRBV11-2 combines with J gene TRBJ2-5; 9 positions match TRBD1. Germline-derived CDR1 and CDR2 are SGHAT and FQNNGV. The CDR3 runs to 15 residues. Trimming removed 3 bases from V and 2 bases from J; junction bases left unmatched: 4. The CDR3 DNA reads as TGTGCCAGCAGCTTCTACAGGGGGCAACAAGAGACCCAGTACTTC. It is translated as CASSFYRGQQETQYF.

This clonotype showed up just a few times. The J gene is TRBJ1-1, the V gene TRBV27, with a tentative D call TRBD1 (5 bases). Looked up from germline, CDR1 is MNHEY and CDR2 is SMNVEV (reference sequence). This CDR3 spans 14 amino acids. V was trimmed by 3 bases and J by 1 base, leaving 9 bases between them. The CDR3 sequence: CASSFMGGNTEAFF. The CDR3, as DNA: TGTGCCAGCAGTTTTATGGGGGGGAACACTGAAGCTTTCTTT.

This clonotype was recorded a few times. The chain combines TRBV5-1 with TRBJ1-2, with 10 bases aligning to TRBD1. The CDR3 runs 14 residues. V dropped 3 bases and J dropped 7; count of bases not matched to a gene: 6. The germline CDR1 and CDR2 sequences are SGHRS and YFSETQ. The CDR3 loop reads CASSSEGTGVGYTF. The CDR3 region has the DNA TGCGCCAGCAGCTCCGAGGGGACAGGGGTTGGCTACACCTTC.

The chain is built from TRBV24-1 and TRBJ2-7, with 9 bases lining up with TRBD1. V was pared by 4 bases and J by 7 bases, with 7 bases of the junction left unmatched. The CDR3 covers 14 residues. CDR1 KGHDR and CDR2 SFDVKD come from the germline V gene. The CDR3 sequence: CATSEAQGAGEQYF. The CDR3 region has the DNA TGTGCCACCAGTGAAGCACAGGGGGCCGGGGAGCAGTACTTC.

This clonotype has only a few counts. The chain combines TRBV5-1 with TRBJ1-5; the D gene is possibly TRBD1 (6 bases). Deletions cut 1 base from V and 7 bases from J, with 15 bases between. The CDR3 length is 15 residues. Germline CDR1 is SGHRS and CDR2 is YFSETQ. The chain's CDR3 is CASSLMPGVGQPQHF. The CDR3 coding sequence is TGCGCCAGCAGCTTGATGCCAGGGGTAGGGCAGCCCCAGCATTTT.

J is TRBJ2-3 and V is TRBV6-5; 14 nucleotides match TRBD2. CDR3 length equals 16 residues. The germline CDR1 and CDR2 sequences are MNHEY and SVGAGI. Germline trimming cut 4 bases from V and 2 bases from J; bases unmatched to any gene: 2. Here the CDR3 DNA reads TGTGCCAGCAGTTGGACTAGCGGGGGGTACACAGATACGCAGTATTTT. Amino acid sequence: CASSWTSGGYTDTQYF.

This clonotype showed up just a few times. The chain uses TRBV5-1 and TRBJ1-1, with D tentatively TRBD1 (6 bases). CDR3 length: 14 amino acids. V lost 0 bases to trimming and J lost 8 bases, with 14 bases between them. Germline CDR1 reads SGHRS; CDR2 reads YFSETQ. In DNA form, the CDR3 reads TGCGCCAGCAGCTTGGCTGGTAGGACAGTAGAAGCTTTCTTT. It yields the protein CASSLAGRTVEAFF.

The chain carries TRBV7-2 and TRBJ1-2; D not certain. In germline, CDR1 is SGHTA, CDR2 FQGNSA. The CDR3 is 14 residues long. V was clipped by 5 bases and J by 0 bases, with 10 bases between them. This CDR3 is CASSHRQTNYGYTF. Here the CDR3 DNA reads TGTGCCAGCAGCCACCGGCAGACTAACTATGGCTACACCTTC.

V and J are TRBV7-9 and TRBJ1-2, with 7 nucleotides matching TRBD1. V lost 5 bases to trimming and J lost 1 base; unmatched junction nucleotides: 10. Germline values: CDR1 SEHNR, CDR2 FQNEAQ (reference sequence). CDR3 length: 16 amino acids. DNA of the CDR3: TGTGCCAGCAGCATCCTACCGGGACAGAATAACTATGGCTACACCTTC. Translating gives CASSILPGQNNYGYTF.

This clonotype was seen more than once but under ten times. V gene TRBV6-1 combines with J gene TRBJ1-1; maybe TRBD1 (5 bases). Germline CDR1 and CDR2: MNHNS and SASEGT. V lost 5 bases and J lost 5, with 21 bases in between. This CDR3 has 16 amino acids. The CDR3 loop reads CASSRDLGTIRTEAFF. In DNA, the CDR3 is TGTGCCAGCAGTCGCGACCTCGGGACTATTCGGACTGAAGCTTTCTTT.

The chain employs TRBV20-1 and TRBJ2-3, with 7 bases aligning to TRBD2. J gave up 3 bases and V 6 bases, and 0 bases lay outside the gene matches. Germline loops: CDR1 DFQATT, CDR2 SNEGSKA (reference sequence). The CDR3 length is 11 residues. CDR3 loop: CSARETDTQYF. CDR3 DNA sequence: TGCAGTGCGCGGGAGACAGATACGCAGTATTTT.

The table lists this clonotype with a few counts. The rearrangement joins TRBV12-3 or TRBV12-4 to TRBJ2-7; maybe TRBD2 (7 bases). Trimming stripped 0 bases from V and 3 bases from J, with 15 bases between. The CDR3 extends over 16 amino acids. The CDR3 DNA reads as TGTGCCAGCAGTTTAGCGCTGGGGGGGGCTGGCTACGAGCAGTACTTC. Amino acid sequence: CASSLALGGAGYEQYF.